These 16 T cell receptor beta chains were sequenced from one sample in a study of blood T cell repertoires in COVID-19. Libraries were prepared by immunoSEQ multiplex PCR; TCRdb keeps only in-frame clonotypes and omits some of them. The sample lists some 76,000 clones, approximately 90% occurring once. The specimen sequenced was peripheral blood. These receptors were taken from a human donor in a cohort sampled during active COVID-19.

V usage is TRBV19 and J usage is TRBJ2-3, with a tentative D call TRBD1 (5 bases). CDR1 and CDR2 (germline): LNHDA, SQIVND (reference sequence). The germline V and J ends were trimmed by 4 bases and 4 bases, with 9 bases remaining between them. This CDR3 is built from 13 residues. The DNA for the CDR3 is TGTGCCAGTAGTACCCTAGGGGCAGATACGCAGTATTTT. This encodes CASSTLGADTQYF.

The V call is TRBV7-2, the J call TRBJ2-1, with D unclear. The germline CDR1 and CDR2 sequences are SGHTA and FQGNSA. The V end was cut by 0 bases, the J end by 9 bases, with 12 bases between. This CDR3 has 14 residues. CDR3 in DNA: TGTGCCAGCAGCTTAGCGGCTAGGTTGGGTGAGCAGTTCTTC. It codes for CASSLAARLGEQFF.

CDR3 coding DNA: TGTGCCAGCAGCTTGGCGGGGTCGGCCGAGCAGTACTTC. Its protein is CASSLAGSAEQYF. The rearrangement joins TRBV5-6 to TRBJ2-7, with D perhaps TRBD2 (5 bases). The CDR3 contains 13 residues. Germline V gives CDR1 SGHDT, CDR2 YYEEEE. V was cut by 0 bases and J by 6 bases, with 10 bases left in between.

The V gene is TRBV3-1 (or the pseudogene TRBV3-2), the J gene TRBJ2-7, with 9 bases aligning to TRBD1. Trimming removed 6 bases from V and 7 bases from J; junction bases left unmatched: 13. Germline V gene sequence: CDR1 LGHDT, CDR2 YNNKEL (reference sequence). CDR3 length: 15 residues. The CDR3 loop is CASSFPGQGTEEQYF. The CDR3 DNA is TGTGCCAGCAGTTTCCCGGGACAGGGAACAGAAGAGCAGTACTTC.

V is TRBV7-9 and J is TRBJ1-3, with 8 bases fitting TRBD1. Germline V CDR1 and CDR2: SEHNR, FQNEAQ (reference sequence). The CDR3 has 15 residues. Trimming took 3 bases from V and 0 from J; bases not matched to a gene: 1. The CDR3 protein is CASSFDRGSGNTIYF. The DNA of the CDR3 is TGTGCCAGCAGCTTCGACAGGGGCTCTGGAAACACCATATATTTT.

The V gene is TRBV24-1, the J gene TRBJ2-1; perhaps TRBD1 as D (5 bases). Germline values: CDR1 KGHDR, CDR2 SFDVKD. Trimming took 1 base from V and 12 from J, leaving 12 bases between them. This CDR3 has 13 amino acids. CDR3 protein: CATSDFDGAAQFF. The DNA of the CDR3 is TGTGCCACCAGTGATTTCGATGGGGCGGCGCAGTTCTTC.

The V call is TRBV7-7, the J call TRBJ2-2, with 8 nucleotides matching TRBD2. V was clipped by 5 bases and J by 4 bases; unmatched bases: 9. The CDR3 runs to 16 residues. Germline V gene lookup returns CDR1 SSHAT and CDR2 FNYEAQ (reference sequence). The CDR3, as DNA: TGTGCCAGCAGCCGGACTAGCTGGGAGGGCACCGGGGAGCTGTTTTTT. Translating gives CASSRTSWEGTGELFF.

V and J are TRBV10-3 and TRBJ2-7, with 7 bases identical to TRBD2. The CDR3 sequence is 13 residues long. Unmatched junction bases numbered 6, after V lost 8 bases and J lost 2 bases. CDR1 is ENHRY, CDR2 SYGVKD, per germline. CDR3 nucleotides: TGTGCCATCGCCTTGAGCGGGGCCTACGAGCAGTACTTC. Its translation is CAIALSGAYEQYF.

The sample holds a few counts of this clone. The chain employs TRBV6-5 and TRBJ2-7; D may be TRBD1 (5 bases). CDR1 is MNHEY and CDR2 is SVGAGI in the germline V gene. The CDR3 totals 16 residues. The ends were cut back, 2 bases at V and 6 bases at J, with 20 bases in the middle. In nucleotides, the CDR3 is TGTGCCAGCAGTTACCAGGGCTTAAATGCGGTAGGCGAGCAGTACTTC. It codes for CASSYQGLNAVGEQYF.

The chain combines TRBV5-6 with TRBJ1-1, with TRBD1 matching 7 bases. The length of the CDR3 is 18 residues. Germline V gene sequence: CDR1 SGHDT, CDR2 YYEEEE. V lost 3 bases and J lost 1; bases outside the gene matches: 15. The CDR3 region is CASSSRLTGVQTNTEAFF. The CDR3 DNA follows: TGTGCCAGCAGCTCCAGACTTACAGGGGTACAAACGAACACTGAAGCTTTCTTT.

DNA for the CDR3: TGTGCCAGCAGCCAAGACGGGACAGGGAGCTATGGCTACACCTTC. Its protein product is CASSQDGTGSYGYTF. This chain joins TRBV11-1 and TRBJ1-2, with TRBD1 matching 9 bases. Trimming took 5 bases from V and 4 from J; bases not matched to a gene: 8. Germline lookup yields CDR1 SGHAT and CDR2 FQDESV (reference sequence). CDR3 length: 15 residues.

The V call is TRBV4-2, the J call TRBJ2-3, with D possibly matching TRBD1 (5 bases). The CDR3 sequence is 19 residues long. The V gene lost 3 bases and the J gene lost 0 bases, with 22 bases spanning the gap. The germline gives CDR1 LGHNA, CDR2 YNFKEQ. The CDR3 nucleotides read TGTGCCAGCAGCCAGATGACAGCATCCCTACTCTTTAGCACAGATACGCAGTATTTT. This sequence encodes CASSQMTASLLFSTDTQYF.

This chain connects TRBV18 to TRBJ1-1; D remains unclear. Between the trimmed V and J ends, which lost 8 bases and 7 bases, there was a span of 17 bases. Per the germline V gene, CDR1 is KGHSH and CDR2 is LQKENI. The CDR3 loop spans 13 amino acids. The CDR3 nucleotides are TGTGCCAGCAGACCCAGCACAGACAATGAAGCTTTCTTT. It is translated as CASRPSTDNEAFF.

The chain recombines TRBV29-1 with TRBJ2-2; 7 bases are shared with TRBD1. This CDR3 contains 15 residues. Trimming cost V 7 bases and J 5 bases; bases outside gene matches: 13. Germline CDR1 reads SQVTM; CDR2 reads ANQGSEA. CDR3 loop: CSGGDREFGTGELFF. CDR3 DNA sequence: TGCAGCGGGGGTGACAGGGAATTTGGTACCGGGGAGCTGTTTTTT.

This chain's CDR3 is CASSQDTPGPDSEQFF. CDR3 in DNA: TGCGCCAGCAGCCAAGATACTCCTGGACCGGACAGTGAGCAGTTCTTC. The chain uses TRBV4-3 and TRBJ2-1; possibly TRBD1 for D (6 bases). Trimming took 0 bases from V and 9 from J, leaving 18 bases between them. The CDR3 extends over 16 amino acids. Germline CDR1 and CDR2: LGHNA and YSLEER.

This chain connects TRBV11-2 to TRBJ2-7; perhaps TRBD2 as D (5 bases). The CDR3 has 14 amino acids. Germline lookup yields CDR1 SGHAT and CDR2 FQNNGV. Trimming stripped 1 base from V and 4 bases from J, with 11 bases between. CDR3 in DNA: TGTGCCAGCAGCTTAGGAGTAGGCGGGTACGAGCAGTACTTC. This codes for CASSLGVGGYEQYF.